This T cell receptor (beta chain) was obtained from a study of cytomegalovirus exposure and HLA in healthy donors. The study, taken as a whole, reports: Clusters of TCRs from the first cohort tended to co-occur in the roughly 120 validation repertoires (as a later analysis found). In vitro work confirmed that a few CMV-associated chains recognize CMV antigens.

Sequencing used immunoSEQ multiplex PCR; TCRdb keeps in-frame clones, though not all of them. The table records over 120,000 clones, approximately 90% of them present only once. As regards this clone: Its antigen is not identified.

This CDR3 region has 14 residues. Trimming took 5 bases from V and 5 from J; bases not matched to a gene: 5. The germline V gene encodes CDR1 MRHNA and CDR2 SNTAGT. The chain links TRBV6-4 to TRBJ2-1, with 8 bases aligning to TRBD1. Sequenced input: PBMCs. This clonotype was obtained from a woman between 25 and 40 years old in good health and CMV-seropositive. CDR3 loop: CASSQTGVNNEQFF. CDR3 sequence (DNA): TGTGCCAGCAGTCAGACAGGGGTAAACAATGAGCAGTTCTTC.